Here is one TCR beta chain with its context. No cognate antigen has been identified for it. There are no base qualities to consult, and no much larger clone falls within one base. Participants in the prospective study were aged 18 to 89 years, lived in 20 to 30 United States geographic areas, and enrolled through a virtual design. In the prospective study, cohorts were assigned on the basis of participant-reported clinical history obtained from a screening survey and a study questionnaire. Mobile phlebotomists in the prospective study collected whole blood, serum and a nasopharyngeal or oropharyngeal swab from every participant. Prospective study participants could optionally give additional blood draws and questionnaires over an approximately two-month period. Prospective study blood samples were shipped either frozen or at room temperature before DNA extraction. The cysteine opens and the phenylalanine closes a CDR3 of 11 amino acids. Only the CDR3 DNA stays, 33 bases, in frame from base 1. V and J lose 6 bases and 6 bases, and a span of 8 bases separates them. The germline V gene specifies KGHDR as CDR1 and SFDVKD as CDR2.

These data are taken from a study of blood T cell repertoires in COVID-19 (TCRdb year 2020). Concerning the study at large: The collaborator samples originated in the United States, Italy and Spain and spanned the acute and convalescent phases of COVID-19. The prospective study material was composed of cDNA or gDNA derived from T cells, B-cell-depleted T cells, or PBMCs. The dataset comprised deeply sampled blood TCRbeta repertoires from subjects exposed to, actively infected with, or recovered from COVID-19. The repertoires were released in a freely available public database intended as a resource for research on the immune response to SARS-CoV-2. The samples were drawn from two sources: the first 160 participants of the ongoing ImmuneRACE study, and 1,254 subjects contributed by 6 global collaborators. A de-identified subject ID, COVID-19 status, age in years and sex were almost always included in the sample metadata. Where available, HLA class I and class II types were taken from metadata supplied by the sample provider and were not determined by assay-based typing. Overall results and qualifications from the work: How much clinical and demographic metadata was included differed by source and by participant, and the metadata was provided uncurated.

TCRbeta CDR3 regions were amplified from genomic DNA by means of the immunoSEQ Assay, a bias-controlled multiplex PCR. The paper's data handling went like this. Within the assay, amplification of reference gene primers was used to estimate how many nucleated cells each sample contained. To quantify the absolute abundance of each unique TCRbeta CDR3 rearrangement, sequence reads were collapsed and filtered. For each sample, productive Simpson clonality was calculated by taking the square root of Simpson's diversity index across productive rearrangements. TCRdb took this table from immuneACCESS and kept in-frame rearrangements with V and J called. Such tables lack part of the clones; where checked against another copy, unresolved V genes explain under half of the gap, and the rest is unexplained. V and J calls and clone size come straight from that table; D and trimming were deduced from the DNA. For this sample there are 150,000 or so clones; about 90% appear just once. The top ten clonotypes cover 1.2% of the sample.

Sequencing was performed on PBMCs or T cells enriched from blood (not recorded which). The chain links TRBV24-1 with TRBJ2-7; a tentative D call is TRBD1 (6 bases match). The sequence came from a human donor with acute COVID-19. The donor label of this sample is uncertain. The CDR3 protein sequence reads: CATSQGSEQYF. The DNA sequence is as follows: TGTGCCACCAGTCAGGGGAGCGAGCAGTACTTC.